This T cell receptor (beta chain) was documented in a study of STAT3 mutations in large granular lymphocyte leukemia. General study points: Some patients had dominant TCR clones larger than their STAT3 mutant burden. Every T-cell large granular lymphocyte leukemia patient had at least one immunodominant TCR beta clonotype. No sample exists from the first appearance of each clone. TCR clonotype switching after therapy occurred in about 35% of the 18 patients. In some patients, a small highly pathogenic clone possibly went undetected.

The CDR3 consists of 11 residues. V was clipped by 1 base and J by 5 bases, with 2 bases between them. Per germline, CDR1 MNHEY and CDR2 SVGAGI. Generated by immunoSEQ multiplex PCR, the TCRdb table keeps only in-frame clones and is missing some. The sample shows over 30,000 clones, about 88% of them seen only once. In the case of this clone: What it binds is unknown.

The gene calls are TRBV6-5 and TRBJ2-5; D not resolved. The receptor comes from a human donor with T large granular lymphocyte leukemia. Some clones in this sample may be carry-over from other donors' samples. Sequenced input: PBMCs. The CDR3 region has the DNA TGTGCCAGCAGTTACTTGGAGACCCAGTACTTC. Amino acids: CASSYLETQYF.